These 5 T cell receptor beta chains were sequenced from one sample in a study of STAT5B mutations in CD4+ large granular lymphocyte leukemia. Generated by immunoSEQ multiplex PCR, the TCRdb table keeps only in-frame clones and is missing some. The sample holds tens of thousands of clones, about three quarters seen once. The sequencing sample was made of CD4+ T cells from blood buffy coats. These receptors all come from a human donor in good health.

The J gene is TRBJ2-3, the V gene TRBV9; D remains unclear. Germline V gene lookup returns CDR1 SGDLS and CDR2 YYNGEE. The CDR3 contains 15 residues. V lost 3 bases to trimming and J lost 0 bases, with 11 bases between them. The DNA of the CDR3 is TGTGCCAGCAGCGGCAAGCGTCAGAGCACAGATACGCAGTATTTT. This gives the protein CASSGKRQSTDTQYF. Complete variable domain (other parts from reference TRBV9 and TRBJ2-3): DSGVTQTPKHLITATGQRVTLRCSPRSGDLSVYWYQQSLDQGLQFLIQYYNGEERAKGNILERFSAQQFPDLHSELNLSSLELGDSALYFCASSGKRQSTDTQYFGPGTRLTVL.

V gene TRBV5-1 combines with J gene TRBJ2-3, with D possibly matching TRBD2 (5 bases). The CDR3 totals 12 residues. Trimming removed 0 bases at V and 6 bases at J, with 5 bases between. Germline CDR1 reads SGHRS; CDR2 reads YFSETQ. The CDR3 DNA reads TGCGCCAGCAGCTTGGAGCGGGATACGCAGTATTTT. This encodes CASSLERDTQYF.

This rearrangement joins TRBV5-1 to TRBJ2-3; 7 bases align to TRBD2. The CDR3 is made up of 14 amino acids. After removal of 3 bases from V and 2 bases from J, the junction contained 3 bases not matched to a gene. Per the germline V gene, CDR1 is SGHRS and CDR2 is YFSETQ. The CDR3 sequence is CASSYAGVTDTQYF. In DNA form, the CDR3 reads TGCGCCAGCAGCTATGCGGGGGTCACAGATACGCAGTATTTT.

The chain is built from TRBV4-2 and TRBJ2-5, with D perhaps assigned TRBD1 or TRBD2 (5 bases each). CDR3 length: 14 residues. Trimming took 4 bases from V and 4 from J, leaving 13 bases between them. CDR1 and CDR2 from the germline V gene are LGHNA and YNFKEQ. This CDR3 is CASSRDGDLETQYF. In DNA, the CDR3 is TGTGCCAGCAGCCGGGACGGGGACCTAGAGACCCAGTACTTC.

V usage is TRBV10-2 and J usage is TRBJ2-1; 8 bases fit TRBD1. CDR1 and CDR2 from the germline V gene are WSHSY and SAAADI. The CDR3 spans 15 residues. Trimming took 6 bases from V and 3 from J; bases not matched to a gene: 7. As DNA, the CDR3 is TGCGCCAGCAGCCCGGGACAGGCCTTCTACAATGAGCAGTTCTTC. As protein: CASSPGQAFYNEQFF.